This entry lists 12 T cell receptor beta chains sequenced from one sample in a study of beta chain features in type 1 diabetes. Study observations and caveats: Among all four CD4+ subsets, Type 1 diabetes patients had TCRB CDR3s that were moderately but significantly shorter.

The whole isolated RNA underwent reverse transcription, so sequencing captured expressed TCRB transcripts. Using immunoSEQ multiplex PCR, the repertoire was profiled, and TCRdb retains in-frame clones only, with some absent. The data hold tens of thousands of clones, with 60% to 75% observed a single time. These receptors are not linked to any known antigen. Sequenced sample: Tregs from blood. The origin of the receptors is a young man with type 1 diabetes. Some clones in this sample may be carry-over from other donors' samples.

The chain has TRBV19 and TRBJ2-4; 9 bases agree with TRBD1. The CDR3 is made up of 21 amino acids. With V trimmed by 3 bases and J by 0 bases, 18 bases remained unmatched. Germline V lookup: CDR1 LNHDA, CDR2 SQIVND (reference sequence). CDR3 bases: TGTGCCAGTAGTATCCCTCCGGACAGGGGAGGAGGCGTGGGAGCCAAAAACATTCAGTACTTC. Its protein product is CASSIPPDRGGGVGAKNIQYF.

V gene TRBV9 combines with J gene TRBJ2-7, with D maybe TRBD2 (6 bases). The CDR3 runs to 17 residues. Trimming took 0 bases from V and 5 from J, leaving 21 bases between them. Germline-derived CDR1 and CDR2 are SGDLS and YYNGEE. The CDR3 nucleotides are TGTGCCAGCAGCGTAGGAGGAGTGGGGGGATTTCGGGACGAGCAGTACTTC. The encoded protein is CASSVGGVGGFRDEQYF.

This clone was counted a single time. The CDR3 nucleotides read TGTGCCACCTACCCCGGGACAGGCAACGAGCAGTACTTC. This gives the protein CATYPGTGNEQYF. The V gene is TRBV10-3, the J gene TRBJ2-7; TRBD1 aligns across 8 bases. CDR3 size: 13 residues. V was clipped by 10 bases and J by 5 bases; unmatched bases: 10. Germline values: CDR1 ENHRY, CDR2 SYGVKD.

The chain combines TRBV18 with TRBJ2-5; 7 nucleotides match TRBD1. The CDR3 consists of 14 residues. Trimming took 2 bases from V and 4 from J; bases not matched to a gene: 4. CDR1 is KGHSH and CDR2 is LQKENI in the germline V gene. This CDR3 reads CASSPAGTVETQYF. The CDR3 DNA follows: TGTGCCAGCTCACCAGCTGGGACAGTAGAGACCCAGTACTTC.

The chain recombines TRBV18 with TRBJ1-2; possibly TRBD1 for D (6 bases). The CDR3 extends over 15 amino acids. The germline V gene has CDR1 KGHSH and CDR2 LQKENI. The V and J ends lost 0 bases and 4 bases respectively, with 12 bases between them. DNA of the CDR3: TGTGCCAGCTCACCACCAGCAGGGGTTGGCTATGGCTACACCTTC. Amino acids: CASSPPAGVGYGYTF. Together with reference TRBV18 and TRBJ1-2, the CDR3 gives the full variable domain: NAGVMQNPRHLVRRRGQEARLRCSPMKGHSHVYWYRQLPEEGLKFMVYLQKENIIDESGMPKERFSAEFPKEGPSILRIQQVVRGDSAAYFCASSPPAGVGYGYTFGSGTRLTVV.

This clone is a singleton in its sample. The gene calls are TRBV5-6 and TRBJ1-2; 7 bases fit TRBD1. J was trimmed by 3 bases and V by 4 bases; bases with no gene match: 6. This CDR3 region has 14 residues. Germline V lookup: CDR1 SGHDT, CDR2 YYEEEE. The CDR3 DNA sequence: TGTGCCAGCAGCCCGGGACAGCTACACTATGGCTACACCTTC. It yields the protein CASSPGQLHYGYTF.

This clone was counted between two and nine times. The genes are TRBV9 and TRBJ1-5; D uncertain. Germline V gene lookup returns CDR1 SGDLS and CDR2 YYNGEE. The CDR3 consists of 14 residues. Trimming left V 4 bases short and J 2 bases short, with 10 bases between. CDR3 amino acids: CASSPGLGNQPQHF. The CDR3 DNA sequence: TGTGCCAGCAGCCCCGGTCTTGGCAATCAGCCCCAGCATTTT.

This clone is large by share. This chain joins TRBV7-2 and TRBJ2-4; a weak D match, TRBD1 (5 bases). There are 12 residues in the CDR3. The germline V and J ends were trimmed by 5 bases and 11 bases, with 13 bases remaining between them. Germline V gene lookup returns CDR1 SGHTA and CDR2 FQGNSA. This chain's CDR3 is CASSTQGLFQYF. The CDR3 DNA reads TGTGCCAGCAGCACGCAGGGATTGTTTCAGTACTTC.

V usage is TRBV6-6 and J usage is TRBJ1-2; D may be TRBD1 (6 bases). V lost 5 bases and J 2 bases, leaving 9 bases between the germline ends. Germline CDR1 MNHNY, CDR2 SVGAGI (reference sequence). The CDR3 is made up of 13 amino acids. Written as DNA, the CDR3 is TGTGCCAGCAGTCCTGACAGGAACTATGGCTACACCTTC. This gives the protein CASSPDRNYGYTF.

This clone was counted a few times. This chain uses TRBV11-2 with TRBJ2-3, with TRBD2 as a possible D gene (7 bases). Looked up from germline, CDR1 is SGHAT and CDR2 is FQNNGV. V was cut by 6 bases and J by 4 bases, with 14 bases left in between. The CDR3 extends over 14 amino acids. The CDR3 DNA reads TGTGCCAGCAGTCCGGGGGGCCGCCCAGATACGCAGTATTTT. This translates into CASSPGGRPDTQYF. Full variable domain (remainder filled in from reference TRBV11-2 and TRBJ2-3): EAGVAQSPRYKIIEKRQSVAFWCNPISGHATLYWYQQILGQGPKLLIQFQNNGVVDDSQLPKDRFSAERLKGVDSTLKIQPAKLEDSAVYLCASSPGGRPDTQYFGPGTRLTVL.

This clone was picked up one time. This chain uses TRBV27 with TRBJ2-1; 7 positions agree with TRBD1. This CDR3 contains 13 residues. CDR1 and CDR2 from the germline V gene are MNHEY and SMNVEV (reference sequence). V lost 4 bases to trimming and J lost 10 bases; unmatched junction nucleotides: 7. CDR3 in DNA: TGTGCCAGCAGTTCCCCGGACAGGCCCGAGCAGTTCTTC. Encoded protein: CASSSPDRPEQFF.

The gene calls are TRBV7-2 and TRBJ2-3, with D possibly TRBD2 on 6 matching bases. CDR1 and CDR2 from the germline V gene are SGHTA and FQGNSA. V shed 1 base and J shed 6 bases, with 14 bases lying between them. CDR3 length equals 15 residues. The CDR3 is CASSLVTGGWDTQYF. The CDR3, as DNA: TGTGCCAGCAGCTTAGTAACCGGGGGATGGGATACGCAGTATTTT.